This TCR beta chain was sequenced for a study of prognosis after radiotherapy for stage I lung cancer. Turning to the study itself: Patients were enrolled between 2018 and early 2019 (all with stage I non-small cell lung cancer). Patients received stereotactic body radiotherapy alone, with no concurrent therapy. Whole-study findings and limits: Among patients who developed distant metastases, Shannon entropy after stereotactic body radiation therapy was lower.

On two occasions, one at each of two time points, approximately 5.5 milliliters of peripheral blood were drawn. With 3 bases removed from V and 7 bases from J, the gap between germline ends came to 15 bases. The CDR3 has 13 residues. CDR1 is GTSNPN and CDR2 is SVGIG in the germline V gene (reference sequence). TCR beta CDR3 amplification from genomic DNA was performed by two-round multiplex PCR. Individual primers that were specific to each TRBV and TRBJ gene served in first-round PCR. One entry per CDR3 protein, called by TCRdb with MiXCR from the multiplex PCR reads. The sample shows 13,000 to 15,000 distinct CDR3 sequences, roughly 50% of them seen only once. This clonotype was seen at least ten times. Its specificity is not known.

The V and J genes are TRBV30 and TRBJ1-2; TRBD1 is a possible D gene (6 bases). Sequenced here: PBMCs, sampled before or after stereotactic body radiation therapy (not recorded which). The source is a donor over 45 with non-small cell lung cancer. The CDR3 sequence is CAWRGGRRGGYTF. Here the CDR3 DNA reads TGTGCCTGGAGGGGGGGGCGGAGGGGTGGCTACACCTTC. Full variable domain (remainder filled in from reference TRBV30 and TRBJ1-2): SQTIHQWPATLVQPVGSPLSLECTVEGTSNPNLYWYRQAAGRGLQLLFYSVGIGQISSEVPQNLSASRPQDRQFILSSKKLLLSDSGFYLCAWRGGRRGGYTFGSGTRLTVV.